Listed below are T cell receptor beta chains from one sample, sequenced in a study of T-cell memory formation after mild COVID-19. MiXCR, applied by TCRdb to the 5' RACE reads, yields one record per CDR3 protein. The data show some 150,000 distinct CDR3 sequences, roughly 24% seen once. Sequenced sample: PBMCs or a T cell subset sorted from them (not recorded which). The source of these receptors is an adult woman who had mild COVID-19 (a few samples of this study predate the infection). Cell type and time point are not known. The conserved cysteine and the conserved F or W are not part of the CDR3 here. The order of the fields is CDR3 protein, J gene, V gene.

ASSLETAFSYNEQF,TRBJ2-1,TRBV7-3
ASSPGTSGGYGQF,TRBJ2-1,TRBV4-3
ATSRGTGGTQETQY,TRBJ2-5,TRBV15
ASSLTQGSLYGYT,TRBJ1-2,TRBV12-3/TRBV12-4
AIRDRDNEQF,TRBJ2-1,TRBV10-3
ATSEPRDQQETQY,TRBJ2-5,TRBV24-1
ASTDGKRHSGANVLT,TRBJ2-6,TRBV3-1
ASSIGGPNQPQH,TRBJ1-5,TRBV2
ASSPQDSVFSGNTIY,TRBJ1-3,TRBV9
ASSTSGASTDTQY,TRBJ2-3,TRBV6-6
ASSFLRGSTDTQY,TRBJ2-3,TRBV12-3/TRBV12-4
ASSFFGLDTQY,TRBJ2-3,TRBV12-3/TRBV12-4
ASSVGQDQETQY,TRBJ2-5,TRBV9
ASSLLGGDTGELF,TRBJ2-2,TRBV7-3
ASSQALLAPQY,TRBJ2-3,TRBV14
ASSPGSGAYEQY,TRBJ2-7,TRBV4-2
SARALEVNIQY,TRBJ2-4,TRBV20-1
ASSSGTLDEQY,TRBJ2-7,TRBV5-1
ASSKRVAGDYNEQF,TRBJ2-1,TRBV21-1
ASRSLIEGKNIQY,TRBJ2-4,TRBV12-3/TRBV12-4
ASSQDQGQGANYEQY,TRBJ2-7,TRBV4-2
ASSLWLLDSDTGELF,TRBJ2-2,TRBV7-8
ASSHQAGGGGAF,TRBJ1-1,TRBV4-3
ASTQLWDTQY,TRBJ2-3,TRBV12-3/TRBV12-4
ASSYTRPDEQY,TRBJ2-7,TRBV5-6
ASSPLTGVGTGELF,TRBJ2-2,TRBV4-1
AISEDDRVTPCEQY,TRBJ2-7,TRBV10-3
ASIQDWEKLF,TRBJ1-4,TRBV4-1